The rows below give T cell receptor beta chains drawn from one sample of a study of OX40 agonist ivuxolimab in advanced cancers. Sequenced by immunoSEQ multiplex PCR; TCRdb stores in-frame clones only, minus some. The sample carries fewer than 50,000 clones, 75% to 90% recorded once. This specimen was CD4+ or CD8+ T cells sorted from blood, taken in a trial of the OX40 agonist ivuxolimab. Receptors were obtained from an adult with an advanced solid tumor such as melanoma, head and neck, liver or kidney cancer. The CDR3 runs from the conserved cysteine through the conserved F or W. A D gene is named only where the DNA matches it firmly. For some rows the clone size is stated as once, few or many, or as a class when expanded; others skip it.

D gene	J gene	clone size	V gene	CDR3 protein	CDR3 DNA
TRBD2	TRBJ2-7	-	TRBV14	CASSQDLAGVREQYF	TGTGCCAGCAGCCAAGATCTCGCGGGAGTTAGGGAGCAGTACTTC
TRBD2	TRBJ2-4	-	TRBV4-1	CASSQDPTSGGAGAKNIQYF	TGCGCCAGCAGCCAAGATCCGACTAGCGGGGGGGCCGGGGCCAAAAACATTCAGTACTTC
-	TRBJ2-7	-	TRBV4-1	CASSPGVGRAYEQYF	TGCGCCAGCAGCCCTGGAGTGGGCAGGGCCTACGAGCAGTACTTC
-	TRBJ2-3	-	TRBV18	CASSATGISTDTQYF	TGTGCCAGCTCAGCTACCGGGATTTCCACAGATACGCAGTATTTT
-	TRBJ2-3	once	TRBV25-1	CASFNGRERKGTDTQYF	TGTGCCAGCTTCAACGGGAGAGAGAGGAAGGGCACAGATACGCAGTATTTT
-	TRBJ2-7	-	TRBV2	CASSEYVYEQYF	TGTGCCAGCAGTGAATACGTCTACGAGCAGTACTTC
-	TRBJ1-5	-	TRBV21-1	CASSNEQGASNQPQHF	TGTGCCAGCAGCAATGAACAGGGGGCCAGCAATCAGCCCCAGCATTTT
-	TRBJ2-5	once	TRBV7-6	CASSLTNQETQYF	TGTGCCAGCAGCCTAACGAACCAAGAGACCCAGTACTTC
-	TRBJ2-1	few	TRBV14	CASSQVFPFYNEQFF	TGTGCCAGCAGCCAAGTCTTCCCTTTCTACAATGAGCAGTTCTTC
-	TRBJ2-1	-	TRBV5-6	CASSWEDSYNEQFF	TGTGCCAGCAGCTGGGAGGACTCGTACAATGAGCAGTTCTTC
TRBD2	TRBJ2-2	-	TRBV7-3	CASSLTLAGASGTGELFF	TGTGCCAGCAGCTTAACGCTAGCGGGAGCCTCGGGGACCGGGGAGCTGTTTTTT
TRBD1	TRBJ1-6	-	TRBV10-2	CASTETGGDSPLHF	TGCGCCAGCACCGAAACAGGGGGAGACTCACCCCTCCACTTT
-	TRBJ1-1	-	TRBV27	CASSRPGQGPFF	TGTGCCAGCAGTCGCCCGGGACAAGGTCCTTTCTTT
-	TRBJ2-3	-	TRBV14	CASSQDLRDTQYF	TGTGCCAGCAGCCAAGATCTTAGGGATACGCAGTATTTT
-	TRBJ2-3	-	TRBV7-8	CASSLGGVTDTQYF	TGTGCCAGCAGCTTAGGGGGGGTCACAGATACGCAGTATTTT
TRBD1	TRBJ2-7	-	TRBV28	CASSLMDRGPYEQYF	TGTGCCAGCAGCCTCATGGACAGGGGGCCCTACGAGCAGTACTTC
TRBD2	TRBJ2-1	-	TRBV7-6	CASSARLAGEGEQFF	TGTGCCAGCAGCGCCCGACTAGCGGGAGAGGGTGAGCAGTTCTTC
-	TRBJ1-1	-	TRBV21-1	CASSKGFSVPLGNTEAFF	TGTGCCAGCAGCAAAGGCTTTAGTGTCCCGCTAGGCAACACTGAAGCTTTCTTT
-	TRBJ2-5	-	TRBV29-1	CSAAPSQETQYF	TGCAGCGCTGCCCCGTCCCAAGAGACCCAGTACTTC
-	TRBJ2-1	-	TRBV19	CASSIGPGTYNEQFF	TGTGCCAGTAGTATTGGTCCGGGTACGTACAATGAGCAGTTCTTC
TRBD1	TRBJ1-6	-	TRBV28	CASRPGTGRRALHF	TGTGCCAGCAGGCCCGGGACAGGCCGTAGGGCCCTCCACTTT
TRBD1	TRBJ2-2	-	TRBV6-6	CASTPGQGKIGELFF	TGTGCCAGCACCCCGGGACAGGGTAAAATCGGGGAGCTGTTTTTT
-	TRBJ1-5	-	TRBV7-8	CASSTKGLRNQPQHF	TGTGCCAGCAGTACAAAGGGACTGAGGAATCAGCCCCAGCATTTT
TRBD2	TRBJ2-7	-	TRBV6-5	CASSYSRLAGGYEQYF	TGTGCCAGCAGTTACTCCAGACTAGCGGGAGGGTACGAGCAGTACTTC
-	TRBJ2-4	-	TRBV15	CATSRAHLLAKNIQYF	TGTGCCACCAGCAGAGCCCACCTACTAGCCAAAAACATTCAGTACTTC
TRBD2	TRBJ2-3	-	TRBV11-2	CASSFDRRAGGPGFTQYF	TGTGCCAGCAGCTTTGATAGAAGAGCGGGAGGGCCCGGATTTACGCAGTATTTT
TRBD2	TRBJ2-7	-	TRBV7-2	CASSSPSGGAPEQYF	TGTGCCAGCAGCTCGCCTAGCGGGGGGGCGCCCGAGCAGTACTTC
-	TRBJ2-1	-	TRBV7-3	CASSPQRASDEQFF	TGTGCCAGCAGCCCCCAGCGGGCGTCGGATGAGCAGTTCTTC
TRBD1	TRBJ1-4	-	TRBV5-1	CASSTGQGTDNEKLFF	TGCGCCAGCAGCACCGGACAGGGAACAGATAATGAAAAACTGTTTTTT
-	TRBJ1-1	-	TRBV27	CASRLQGLENTEAFF	TGTGCCAGCAGATTACAGGGCCTTGAGAACACTGAAGCTTTCTTT
TRBD2	TRBJ2-5	-	TRBV11-2	CASRGGGGAETQYF	TGTGCCAGCAGAGGTGGCGGGGGGGCTGAGACCCAGTACTTC
-	TRBJ1-5	-	TRBV11-3	CASSSRGDQPQHF	TGTGCCAGCAGCTCGAGGGGAGATCAGCCCCAGCATTTT
-	TRBJ1-2	few	TRBV7-6	CASSLGTRTKIYTF	TGTGCCAGCAGCTTAGGGACTAGGACAAAGATCTACACCTTC
TRBD1	TRBJ1-1	once	TRBV11-1	CASSRDRGLNTEAFF	TGTGCCAGCTCTCGGGACAGGGGTCTAAACACTGAAGCTTTCTTT
TRBD1	TRBJ2-2	-	TRBV6-5	CASSPGQGPGELFF	TGTGCCAGCAGTCCTGGACAGGGGCCCGGGGAGCTGTTTTTT
TRBD1	TRBJ1-2	-	TRBV6-5	CASSSTGGVIGYTF	TGTGCCAGCAGCTCCACAGGGGGCGTGATTGGCTACACCTTC
-	TRBJ1-6	-	TRBV10-3	CAISESRDSPLHF	TGTGCCATCAGTGAGTCCAGGGATTCACCCCTCCACTTT
-	TRBJ2-3	-	TRBV7-7	CASSFDLGADTQYF	TGTGCTAGCAGCTTCGACCTAGGGGCAGATACGCAGTATTTT
TRBD2	TRBJ2-5	-	TRBV27	CASRPGTTTQETQYF	TGTGCCAGCAGACCCGGGACTACCACCCAAGAGACCCAGTACTTC
-	TRBJ2-7	-	TRBV30	CAWSVPWPGVATYEQYF	TGTGCCTGGAGTGTACCATGGCCGGGAGTCGCTACCTACGAGCAGTACTTC
-	TRBJ2-7	-	TRBV6-5	CASSYPGSDEQYF	TGTGCCAGCAGTTACCCAGGGTCTGACGAGCAGTACTTC
TRBD1	TRBJ2-5	-	TRBV5-1	CASTRGGGETQYF	TGCGCCAGCACCCGAGGGGGCGGAGAGACCCAGTACTTC
-	TRBJ2-7	once	TRBV18	CASSPGTYEQYF	TGTGCCAGCTCACCAGGAACCTACGAGCAGTACTTC
-	TRBJ2-7	-	TRBV14	CASSRSYEQYF	TGTGCCAGCAGTCGGTCCTACGAGCAGTACTTC
-	TRBJ2-7	-	TRBV6-5	CASSSHSSFYYEQYF	TGTGCCAGCAGCTCCCACAGTAGTTTTTACTACGAGCAGTACTTC
-	TRBJ2-5	-	TRBV19	CASTPRGFEETQYF	TGTGCCAGTACCCCTCGGGGATTCGAAGAGACCCAGTACTTC
TRBD2	TRBJ2-5	once	TRBV14	CASSQPSGGVQETQYF	TGTGCCAGCAGCCAACCTAGCGGGGGCGTCCAAGAGACCCAGTACTTC
-	TRBJ2-4	-	TRBV10-1	CASSRSGSEDIQYF	TGCGCCAGCAGTAGGTCAGGGTCGGAGGACATTCAGTACTTC